Listed here are 21 T cell receptor beta chains from one sample, sequenced in a study of T cell responses to AZD1222 COVID-19 vaccine. Clones were read by immunoSEQ multiplex PCR, and TCRdb kept only the in-frame ones, dropping some. The table includes some 200,000 clones, more than 85% detected once. The material was peripheral blood, obtained on day 0 of MenACWY control vaccination. These receptor sequences come from an adult in good health.

V usage is TRBV4-2 and J usage is TRBJ2-5, with 10 bases lining up with TRBD2. The V and J ends lost 0 bases and 7 bases, in that order; junction bases with no gene match: 11. The CDR3 is 17 amino acids. CDR1 is LGHNA, CDR2 YNFKEQ, per germline. The CDR3 loop is CASSQDWGSGGIGTQYF. The CDR3 DNA reads as TGTGCCAGCAGCCAAGACTGGGGTAGCGGGGGGATAGGGACCCAGTACTTC.

The V gene is TRBV7-2, the J gene TRBJ1-2; 7 nucleotides agree with TRBD1. Per germline, CDR1 SGHTA and CDR2 FQGNSA. V shed 0 bases and J 5 bases; nucleotides not matched to a gene: 6. The CDR3 extends over 15 amino acids. Written as DNA, the CDR3 is TGTGCCAGCAGCTTAGCACAGGGGACCCAATATGGCTACACCTTC. Residues: CASSLAQGTQYGYTF.

The chain recombines TRBV19 with TRBJ1-6; D ambiguous. The CDR3 contains 14 residues. CDR1 LNHDA and CDR2 SQIVND come from the germline V gene (reference sequence). The V end was cut by 5 bases, the J end by 1 base, with 6 bases between. CDR3 amino acids: CASSAGSYNSPLHF. In nucleotides, the CDR3 is TGTGCCAGTAGTGCGGGATCCTATAATTCACCCCTCCACTTT.

This clone was picked up one time. The chain employs TRBV3-1 (or the pseudogene TRBV3-2) and TRBJ2-5; TRBD2 aligns across 8 bases. The CDR3 is 16 residues long. Trimming cost V 1 base and J 4 bases; bases outside gene matches: 8. Germline V gene lookup returns CDR1 LGHDT and CDR2 YNNKEL (reference sequence). CDR3 nucleotides: TGTGCCAGCAGCCAAGTGATCGCGGGGGGAGGAGAGACCCAGTACTTC. This translates into CASSQVIAGGGETQYF.

The chain carries TRBV9 and TRBJ1-1; D gene unclear. The CDR3 loop spans 11 amino acids. Germline V gene sequence: CDR1 SGDLS, CDR2 YYNGEE. V lost 4 bases to trimming and J lost 2 bases, with 3 bases between them. The CDR3, as DNA: TGTGCCAGCAGCACCAACACTGAAGCTTTCTTT. Protein: CASSTNTEAFF.

The chain recombines TRBV9 with TRBJ1-3, with 8 bases matching TRBD1. This CDR3 has 16 amino acids. The germline V gene has CDR1 SGDLS and CDR2 YYNGEE. J gave up 2 bases and V 4 bases, and 8 bases lay outside the gene matches. As DNA, the CDR3 is TGTGCCAGCAGCCCCGTACAGGGGGGTCCTGGAAACACCATATATTTT. It codes for CASSPVQGGPGNTIYF.

The chain combines TRBV5-4 with TRBJ2-7; 10 bases align to TRBD1. The V and J ends lost 4 bases and 3 bases, in that order; junction bases with no gene match: 7. Germline V gene sequence: CDR1 SGHNT, CDR2 YYREEE (reference sequence). The CDR3 extends over 15 amino acids. The chain's CDR3 is CASSQGQGTDYEQYF. The CDR3 DNA sequence: TGTGCCAGCAGCCAGGGACAGGGGACAGACTACGAGCAGTACTTC.

Here the CDR3 DNA reads TGTGCCAGCAGTACTCCTCGACGGTCTGAAGCTTTCTTT. This translates into CASSTPRRSEAFF. This rearrangement joins TRBV27 to TRBJ1-1; D gene unclear. This CDR3 comprises 13 residues. CDR1 is MNHEY and CDR2 is SMNVEV in the germline V gene (reference sequence). V was pared by 5 bases and J by 6 bases, with 13 bases between.

This rearrangement joins TRBV4-3 to TRBJ2-7, with no clear D. Germline V gene data show CDR1 as LGHNA and CDR2 as YSLEER. Between the trimmed V and J ends, which lost 4 bases and 4 bases, there was a span of 17 bases. The CDR3 contains 15 residues. CDR3 nucleotides: TGCGCCAGCAGCCTAATTTCCCTGGGATCTTACGAGCAGTACTTC. Translating gives CASSLISLGSYEQYF.

This chain uses TRBV28 with TRBJ1-1; D is unresolved. From germline, CDR1 is MDHEN and CDR2 SYDVKM. The V and J ends lost 4 bases and 0 bases respectively, with 6 bases between them. This CDR3 spans 13 amino acids. DNA for the CDR3: TGTGCCAGCAGTTCCCCCATGAACACTGAAGCTTTCTTT. Translated, it gives CASSSPMNTEAFF.

This chain links TRBV5-6 with TRBJ1-2, with 8 bases identical to TRBD1. The ends lost 4 bases at V and 2 bases at J; junction bases unmatched: 4. Germline CDR1 reads SGHDT; CDR2 reads YYEEEE. This CDR3 contains 14 residues. In DNA form, the CDR3 reads TGTGCCAGCAGCCGGGACAGGAGCAACTATGGCTACACCTTC. Its translation is CASSRDRSNYGYTF. Variable domain in full (rest from reference TRBV5-6 and TRBJ1-2): DAGVTQSPTHLIKTRGQQVTLRCSPKSGHDTVSWYQQALGQGPQFIFQYYEEEERQRGNFPDRFSGHQFPNYSSELNVNALLLGDSALYLCASSRDRSNYGYTFGSGTRLTVV.

This sequence joins TRBV5-1 and TRBJ2-3, with D unresolved. This CDR3 region has 11 residues. From germline, CDR1 is SGHRS and CDR2 YFSETQ. V was pared by 0 bases and J by 4 bases, with 0 bases between. This chain's CDR3 is CASSLADTQYF. The CDR3 region has the DNA TGCGCCAGCAGCTTGGCAGATACGCAGTATTTT.

This clone has more than one count but fewer than ten. The chain joins TRBV20-1 to TRBJ1-2, with D uncertain. This CDR3 has 14 amino acids. V lost 3 bases to trimming and J lost 2 bases, with 13 bases between them. CDR1 and CDR2 from the germline V gene are DFQATT and SNEGSKA (reference sequence). The CDR3 DNA is TGCAGTGCTAGTCTGTTTCGGTCGAACTATGGCTACACCTTC. This translates into CSASLFRSNYGYTF.

V gene TRBV3-1 (or the pseudogene TRBV3-2) combines with J gene TRBJ1-1, with D perhaps matching TRBD1 (5 bases). CDR3 length: 16 amino acids. V dropped 4 bases and J dropped 0 bases, with 15 bases sitting between them. Germline V gives CDR1 LGHDT, CDR2 YNNKEL (reference sequence). The CDR3, as DNA: TGTGCCAGCAGCCCCCGTCGACAGAGCGTGAACACTGAAGCTTTCTTT. This translates into CASSPRRQSVNTEAFF.

V gene TRBV18 combines with J gene TRBJ2-5; tentative D call: TRBD2 (5 bases). This CDR3 has 14 residues. Germline V gene lookup returns CDR1 KGHSH and CDR2 LQKENI. V was shortened by 1 base and J by 0 bases, with 6 bases between the two germline ends. The CDR3 loop is CASSPRTDQETQYF. CDR3 bases: TGTGCCAGCTCACCACGGACTGACCAAGAGACCCAGTACTTC.

A single count supports this clone. The CDR3 spells CASSNLRTGFGYTF. The CDR3 DNA follows: TGTGCCAGTAGTAACCTAAGGACAGGGTTTGGCTACACCTTC. The rearrangement joins TRBV19 to TRBJ1-2, with 8 bases that match TRBD1. Germline V gene sequence: CDR1 LNHDA, CDR2 SQIVND (reference sequence). The V and J ends lost 4 bases and 7 bases, in that order; junction bases with no gene match: 8. CDR3 length: 14 amino acids.

The genes are TRBV27 and TRBJ1-5, with 8 bases fitting TRBD1. Germline CDR1 and CDR2: MNHEY and SMNVEV (reference sequence). V lost 4 bases to trimming and J lost 1 base; unmatched junction nucleotides: 6. The CDR3 is 16 residues long. The CDR3 region has the DNA TGTGCCAGCAGTTCCTGGACAGGGACAAGCAATCAGCCCCAGCATTTT. Translation: CASSSWTGTSNQPQHF.

The V call is TRBV6-6, the J call TRBJ1-5; no firm D call. The CDR3 is 14 amino acids. The germline V gene encodes CDR1 MNHNY and CDR2 SVGAGI (reference sequence). The ends were cut back, 3 bases at V and 2 bases at J, with 8 bases in the middle. This CDR3 reads CASSYGQGNQPQHF. CDR3 sequence (DNA): TGTGCCAGCAGTTATGGGCAGGGCAATCAGCCCCAGCATTTT.

The gene calls are TRBV5-1 and TRBJ2-5; TRBD2 is a possible D gene (5 bases). CDR1 is SGHRS, CDR2 YFSETQ, per germline. CDR3 length: 11 residues. Trimming pared 5 bases from V and 4 bases from J, leaving 6 bases between. CDR3 sequence reads: CASRRGETQYF. In nucleotides, the CDR3 is TGCGCCAGCAGACGGGGAGAGACCCAGTACTTC. Drawing the rest from reference TRBV5-1 and TRBJ2-5, the complete variable domain is KAGVTQTPRYLIKTRGQQVTLSCSPISGHRSVSWYQQTPGQGLQFLFEYFSETQRNKGNFPGRFSGRQFSNSRSEMNVSTLELGDSALYLCASRRGETQYFGPGTRLLVL.

About this clone: The sample contains more than one DNA sequence encoding this CDR3. The CDR3 sequence: CASSLAGFNEKLFF. The CDR3 DNA reads TGTGCCAGCAGCTTAGCCGGGTTTAATGAAAAACTGTTTTTT. The J gene is TRBJ1-4, the V gene TRBV7-2; D ambiguous. V lost 0 bases and J lost 4, with 6 bases in between. This CDR3 region has 14 residues. Germline V CDR1 and CDR2: SGHTA, FQGNSA.

In this sample, this clone turned up once. The chain recombines TRBV2 with TRBJ2-3, with unresolved D. V lost 8 bases, J lost 10 bases, and 10 bases lay in between. Germline CDR1 SNHLY, CDR2 FYNNEI. CDR3 size: 10 residues. The CDR3 DNA sequence: TGTGCCAGCTTTGACTTCCCGCAGTATTTT. Its translation: CASFDFPQYF.